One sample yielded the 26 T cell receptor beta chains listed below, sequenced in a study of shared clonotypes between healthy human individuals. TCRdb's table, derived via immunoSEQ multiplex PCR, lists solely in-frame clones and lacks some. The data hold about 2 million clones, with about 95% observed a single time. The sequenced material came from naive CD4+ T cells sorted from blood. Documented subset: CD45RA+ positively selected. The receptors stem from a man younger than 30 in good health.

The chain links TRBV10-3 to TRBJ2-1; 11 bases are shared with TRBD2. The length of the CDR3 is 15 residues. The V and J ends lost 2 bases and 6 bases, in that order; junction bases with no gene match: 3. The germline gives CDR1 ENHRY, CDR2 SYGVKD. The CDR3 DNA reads TGTGCCATCAGTGAGGCTAGCGGGGGGCGCAATGAGCAGTTCTTC. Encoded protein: CAISEASGGRNEQFF.

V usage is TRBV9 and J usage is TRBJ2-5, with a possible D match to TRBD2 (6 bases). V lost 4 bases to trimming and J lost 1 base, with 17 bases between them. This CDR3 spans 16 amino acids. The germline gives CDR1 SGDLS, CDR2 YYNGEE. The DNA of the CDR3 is TGTGCCAGCAGCCCGACCCTGCTAGCGTTCCAAGAGACCCAGTACTTC. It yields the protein CASSPTLLAFQETQYF.

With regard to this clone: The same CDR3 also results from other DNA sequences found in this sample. The CDR3 here is CASSWTGNQPQHF. CDR3 coding DNA: TGTGCCAGCAGCTGGACAGGCAATCAGCCCCAGCATTTT. The V and J genes are TRBV6-1 and TRBJ1-5; a weak D match, TRBD1 (6 bases). Germline V lookup: CDR1 MNHNS, CDR2 SASEGT. V was trimmed by 6 bases and J by 2 bases, leaving 8 bases between them. The CDR3 has 13 residues.

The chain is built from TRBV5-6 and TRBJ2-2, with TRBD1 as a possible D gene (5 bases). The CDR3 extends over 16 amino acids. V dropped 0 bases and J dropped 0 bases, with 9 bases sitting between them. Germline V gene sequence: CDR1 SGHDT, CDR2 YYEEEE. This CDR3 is CASSLVGHPNTGELFF. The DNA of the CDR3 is TGTGCCAGCAGCTTGGTTGGACACCCGAACACCGGGGAGCTGTTTTTT.

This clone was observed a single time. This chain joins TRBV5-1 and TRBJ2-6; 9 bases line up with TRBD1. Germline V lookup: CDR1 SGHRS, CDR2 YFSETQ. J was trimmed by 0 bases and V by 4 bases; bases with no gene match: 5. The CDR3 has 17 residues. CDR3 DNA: TGCGCCAGCAGCATCGGGACAGGGAACTCTGGGGCCAACGTCCTGACTTTC. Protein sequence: CASSIGTGNSGANVLTF.

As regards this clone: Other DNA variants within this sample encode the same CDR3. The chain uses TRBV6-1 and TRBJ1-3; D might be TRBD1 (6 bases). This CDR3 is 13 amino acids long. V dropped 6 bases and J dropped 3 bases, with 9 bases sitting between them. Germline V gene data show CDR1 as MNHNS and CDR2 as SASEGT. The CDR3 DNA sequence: TGTGCCAGCAGCCTGGACAGTGGAAACACCATATATTTT. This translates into CASSLDSGNTIYF.

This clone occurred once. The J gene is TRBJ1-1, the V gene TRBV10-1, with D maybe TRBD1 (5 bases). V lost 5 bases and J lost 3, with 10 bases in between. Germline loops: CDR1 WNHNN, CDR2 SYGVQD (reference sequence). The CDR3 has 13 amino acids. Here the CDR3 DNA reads TGCGCCAGCAGTAAGGGGCCCCACACTGAAGCTTTCTTT. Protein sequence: CASSKGPHTEAFF.

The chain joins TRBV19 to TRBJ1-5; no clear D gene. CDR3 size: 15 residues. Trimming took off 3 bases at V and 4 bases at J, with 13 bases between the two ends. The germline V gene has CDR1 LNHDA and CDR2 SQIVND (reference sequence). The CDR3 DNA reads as TGTGCCAGTAGTATGGAGCGGTCCGGGAATCAGCCCCAGCATTTT. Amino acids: CASSMERSGNQPQHF.

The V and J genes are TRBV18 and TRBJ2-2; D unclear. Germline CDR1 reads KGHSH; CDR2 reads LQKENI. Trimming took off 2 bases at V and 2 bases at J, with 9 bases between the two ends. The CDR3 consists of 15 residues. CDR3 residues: CASSPAGSNTGELFF. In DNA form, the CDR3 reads TGTGCCAGCTCACCAGCCGGCAGTAACACCGGGGAGCTGTTTTTT.

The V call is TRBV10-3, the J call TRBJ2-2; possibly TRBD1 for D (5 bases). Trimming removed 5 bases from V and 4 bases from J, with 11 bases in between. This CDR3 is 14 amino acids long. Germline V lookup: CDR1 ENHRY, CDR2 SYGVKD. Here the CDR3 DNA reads TGTGCCATCAGTACTGACAGCCCCACCGGGGAGCTGTTTTTT. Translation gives CAISTDSPTGELFF.

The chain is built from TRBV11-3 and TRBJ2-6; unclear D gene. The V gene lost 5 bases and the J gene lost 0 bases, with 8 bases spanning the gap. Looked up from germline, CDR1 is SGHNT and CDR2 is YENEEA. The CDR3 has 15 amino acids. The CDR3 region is CASSLSHSGANVLTF. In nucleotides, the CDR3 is TGTGCCAGCAGCCTCAGCCACTCTGGGGCCAACGTCCTGACTTTC.

CDR3 bases: TGTGCCAGCAGCTCCGGGGGGGCGGACACTGAAGCTTTCTTT. This encodes CASSSGGADTEAFF. V usage is TRBV7-9 and J usage is TRBJ1-1; the D gene is possibly TRBD1 (6 bases). CDR1 is SEHNR and CDR2 is FQNEAQ in the germline V gene (reference sequence). V was clipped by 4 bases and J by 3 bases, with 12 bases between them. The CDR3 totals 14 residues.

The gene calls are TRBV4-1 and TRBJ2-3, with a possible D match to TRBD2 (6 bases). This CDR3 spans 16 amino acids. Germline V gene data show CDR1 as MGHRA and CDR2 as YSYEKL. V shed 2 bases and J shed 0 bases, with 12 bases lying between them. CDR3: CASSQTRAGSTDTQYF. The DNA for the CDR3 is TGCGCCAGCAGCCAAACAAGGGCGGGGAGCACAGATACGCAGTATTTT.

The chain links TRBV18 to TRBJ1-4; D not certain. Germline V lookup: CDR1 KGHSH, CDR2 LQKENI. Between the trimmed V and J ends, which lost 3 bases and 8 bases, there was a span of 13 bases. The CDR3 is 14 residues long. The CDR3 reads CASSPDTRKEKLFF. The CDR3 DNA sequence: TGTGCCAGCTCACCCGATACCAGGAAGGAAAAACTGTTTTTT.

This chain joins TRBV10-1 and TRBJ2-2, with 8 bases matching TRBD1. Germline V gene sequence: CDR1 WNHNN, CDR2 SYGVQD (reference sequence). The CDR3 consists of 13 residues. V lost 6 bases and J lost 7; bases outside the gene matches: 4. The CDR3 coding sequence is TGCGCCAGCAGGGATACAGGGGGCGGGGAGCTGTTTTTT. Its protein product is CASRDTGGGELFF.

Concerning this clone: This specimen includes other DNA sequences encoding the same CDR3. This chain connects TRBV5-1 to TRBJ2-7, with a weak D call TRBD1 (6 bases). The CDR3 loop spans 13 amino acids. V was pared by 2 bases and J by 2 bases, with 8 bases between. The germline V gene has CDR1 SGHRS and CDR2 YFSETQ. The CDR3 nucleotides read TGCGCCAGCAGCTTAGGGGGTCCCTACGAGCAGTACTTC. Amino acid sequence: CASSLGGPYEQYF.

The chain's CDR3 is CASSLWTGATQETQYF. Written as DNA, the CDR3 is TGCGCCAGCAGCTTGTGGACAGGGGCGACCCAAGAGACCCAGTACTTC. The V call is TRBV5-1, the J call TRBJ2-5; 9 nucleotides line up with TRBD1. Germline V lookup: CDR1 SGHRS, CDR2 YFSETQ. V lost 1 base, J lost 1 base, and 5 bases stayed unmatched. This CDR3 is built from 16 residues.

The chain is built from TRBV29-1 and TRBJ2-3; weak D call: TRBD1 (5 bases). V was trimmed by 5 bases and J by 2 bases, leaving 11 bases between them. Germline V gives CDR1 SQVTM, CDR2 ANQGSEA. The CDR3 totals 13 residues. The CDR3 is CSVRPDTTDTQYF. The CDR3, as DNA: TGCAGCGTTCGCCCGGACACCACAGATACGCAGTATTTT.

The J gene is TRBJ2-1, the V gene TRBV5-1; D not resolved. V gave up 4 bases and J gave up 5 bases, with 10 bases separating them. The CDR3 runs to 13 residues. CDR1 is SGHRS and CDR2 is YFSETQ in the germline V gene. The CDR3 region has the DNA TGCGCCAGCAGCGTGTTGCAGGACAATGAGCAGTTCTTC. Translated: CASSVLQDNEQFF.

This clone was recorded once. CDR3 sequence reads: CAVESRGGDEQFF. The CDR3 region has the DNA TGTGCCGTCGAATCTAGGGGTGGGGATGAGCAGTTCTTC. The rearrangement links TRBV7-9 to TRBJ2-1; the D gene is possibly TRBD1 (5 bases). This CDR3 comprises 13 residues. Germline V CDR1 and CDR2: SEHNR, FQNEAQ (reference sequence). Trimming shortened V by 11 bases and J by 8 bases, and 19 bases separated the two germline ends.

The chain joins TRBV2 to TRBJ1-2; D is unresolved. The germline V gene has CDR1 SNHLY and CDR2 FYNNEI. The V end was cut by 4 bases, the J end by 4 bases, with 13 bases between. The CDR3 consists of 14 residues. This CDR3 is CASSVGQRIYGYTF. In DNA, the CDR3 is TGTGCCAGCAGTGTAGGTCAGCGAATCTATGGCTACACCTTC.

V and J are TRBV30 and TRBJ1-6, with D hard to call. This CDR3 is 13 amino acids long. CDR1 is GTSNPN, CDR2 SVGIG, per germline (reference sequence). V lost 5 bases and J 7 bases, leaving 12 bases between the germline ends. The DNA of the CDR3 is TGTGCCTGGTACCGGGAGCCAAATTCACCCCTCCACTTT. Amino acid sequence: CAWYREPNSPLHF.

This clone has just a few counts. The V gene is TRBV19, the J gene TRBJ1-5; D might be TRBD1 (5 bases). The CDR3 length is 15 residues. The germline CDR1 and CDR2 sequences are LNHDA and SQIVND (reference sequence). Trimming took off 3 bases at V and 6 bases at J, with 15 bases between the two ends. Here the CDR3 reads CASSIGGSAGQPQHF. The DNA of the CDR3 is TGTGCCAGTAGTATCGGGGGGTCCGCGGGTCAGCCCCAGCATTTT.

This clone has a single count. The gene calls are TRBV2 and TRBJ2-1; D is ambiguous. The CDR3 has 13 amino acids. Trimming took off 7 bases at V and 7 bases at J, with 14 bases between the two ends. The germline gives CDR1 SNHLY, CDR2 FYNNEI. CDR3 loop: CASNIFSGNEQFF. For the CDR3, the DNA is TGTGCCAGCAACATTTTCTCTGGGAATGAGCAGTTCTTC.

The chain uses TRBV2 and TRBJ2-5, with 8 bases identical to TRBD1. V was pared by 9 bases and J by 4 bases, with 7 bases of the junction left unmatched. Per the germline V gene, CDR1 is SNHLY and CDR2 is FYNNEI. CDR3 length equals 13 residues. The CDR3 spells CARRQTGGETQYF. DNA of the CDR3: TGTGCCAGGAGACAAACAGGGGGAGAGACCCAGTACTTC.

The CDR3 nucleotides read TGTGCCAGCAGTGGCCCCCGTAATGGCTACACCTTC. Residues: CASSGPRNGYTF. V is TRBV28 and J is TRBJ1-2; unclear D gene. CDR1 and CDR2 from the germline V gene are MDHEN and SYDVKM. With 5 bases removed from V and 6 bases from J, the gap between germline ends came to 10 bases. CDR3 length: 12 residues.